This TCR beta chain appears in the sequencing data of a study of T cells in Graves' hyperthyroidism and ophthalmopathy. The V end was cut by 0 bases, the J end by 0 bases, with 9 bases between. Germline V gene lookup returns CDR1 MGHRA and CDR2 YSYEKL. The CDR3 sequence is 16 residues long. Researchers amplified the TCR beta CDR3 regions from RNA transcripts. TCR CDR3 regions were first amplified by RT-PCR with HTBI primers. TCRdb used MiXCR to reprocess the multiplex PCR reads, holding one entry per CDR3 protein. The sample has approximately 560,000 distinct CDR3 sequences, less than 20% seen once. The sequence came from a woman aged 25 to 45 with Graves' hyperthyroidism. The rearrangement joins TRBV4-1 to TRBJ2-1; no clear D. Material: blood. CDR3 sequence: CASSQEGRNSYNEQFF. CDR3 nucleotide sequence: TGCGCCAGCAGCCAAGAAGGACGGAACTCCTACAATGAGCAGTTCTTC.